This record covers a single T cell receptor (beta chain). Its specificity is unknown. The data were taken from a study of cytomegalovirus exposure and HLA in healthy donors. Overall study results and limits: Three CMV-associated chains were confirmed in vitro to be specific for CMV antigens. The finding came from a later analysis; first-cohort TCR clusters tended to co-occur in the roughly 110 validation repertoires.

The CDR3 runs to 11 residues. V dropped 4 bases and J dropped 8 bases, with 9 bases sitting between them. The germline gives CDR1 SGHNT, CDR2 YYREEE (reference sequence). Clones were read by immunoSEQ multiplex PCR, and TCRdb kept only the in-frame ones, dropping some. This table has some 140,000 clones, roughly 90% appearing once. Specimen: PBMCs. This TCR derives from a man aged 18 to 29 in good health and CMV-seropositive. This chain connects TRBV5-4 to TRBJ1-2; D ambiguous. For the CDR3, the DNA is TGTGCCAGCAGCCTCCTATCCGGCTACACCTTC. As protein: CASSLLSGYTF.